Presented here are 14 T cell receptor beta chains from one specimen sequenced in a study of cytomegalovirus exposure and HLA in healthy donors. PCR amplification relied on 60 Vbeta primers (plus 13 Jbeta primers). Only in-frame clones appear in the TCRdb table, and some are missing; sequencing was by immunoSEQ multiplex PCR. The profile shows 54,000 or so clones, approximately 70% of them singletons. Material for sequencing was PBMCs. The receptor set was obtained from a woman aged 55-69 years in good health and CMV-seropositive.

This chain uses TRBV2 with TRBJ2-1, with D tentatively TRBD2 (6 bases). CDR1 is SNHLY, CDR2 FYNNEI, per germline. The V and J ends lost 3 bases and 3 bases respectively, with 12 bases between them. CDR3 size: 15 residues. CDR3 residues: CASSEGTPDYNEQFF. The CDR3 region has the DNA TGTGCCAGCAGTGAGGGGACTCCGGACTACAATGAGCAGTTCTTC.

This rearrangement joins TRBV7-9 to TRBJ2-3; 9 positions match TRBD1. V shed 10 bases and J 3 bases; nucleotides not matched to a gene: 5. The CDR3 runs 13 residues. Germline CDR1 SEHNR, CDR2 FQNEAQ (reference sequence). The DNA of the CDR3 is TGTGCCACTCCGGGACAGGGAACAGATACGCAGTATTTT. Translation gives CATPGQGTDTQYF.

The chain employs TRBV11-3 and TRBJ2-7; tentatively, D is TRBD2 (5 bases). The V gene lost 6 bases and the J gene lost 2 bases, with 11 bases spanning the gap. CDR1 and CDR2 from the germline V gene are SGHNT and YENEEA. This CDR3 region has 13 residues. The CDR3 protein is CASSLGGPYEQYF. The CDR3 DNA follows: TGTGCCAGCAGTCTCGGAGGACCCTACGAGCAGTACTTC.

The gene calls are TRBV5-1 and TRBJ1-4, with TRBD1 identical over 12 bases. CDR3 length: 15 amino acids. V shed 4 bases and J 3 bases; nucleotides not matched to a gene: 1. Germline V lookup: CDR1 SGHRS, CDR2 YFSETQ. CDR3 sequence: CASSRDRGPNEKLFF. For the CDR3, the DNA is TGCGCCAGCAGCCGGGACAGGGGGCCTAATGAAAAACTGTTTTTT.

The chain links TRBV12-5 to TRBJ1-2; TRBD1 matches 8 bases. Germline CDR1 and CDR2: LGHNT and FRNRAP. V gave up 3 bases and J gave up 1 base; unmatched junction bases: 4. This CDR3 comprises 15 residues. For the CDR3, the DNA is TGTGCTAGTGGTTTCGGGACAGGAGATAACTATGGCTACACCTTC. Amino acids: CASGFGTGDNYGYTF.

This chain connects TRBV2 to TRBJ2-1; D remains unclear. The CDR3 covers 12 residues. Per the germline V gene, CDR1 is SNHLY and CDR2 is FYNNEI. Trimming pared 4 bases from V and 4 bases from J, leaving 5 bases between. The CDR3 here is CASSAQYNEQFF. In DNA form, the CDR3 reads TGTGCCAGCAGTGCACAATACAATGAGCAGTTCTTC.

This clone has more than one count but fewer than ten. The V gene is TRBV5-1, the J gene TRBJ2-5; 7 bases agree with TRBD1. The CDR3 sequence is 16 residues long. J was trimmed by 7 bases and V by 0 bases; bases with no gene match: 12. Germline V gives CDR1 SGHRS, CDR2 YFSETQ. CDR3 protein: CASSLGDRARWGTQYF. In DNA, the CDR3 is TGCGCCAGCAGCTTGGGTGACAGGGCCCGGTGGGGGACCCAGTACTTC.

V and J are TRBV5-4 and TRBJ2-3; 9 positions match TRBD1. Germline V gene sequence: CDR1 SGHNT, CDR2 YYREEE (reference sequence). The CDR3 spans 17 residues. Trimming cost V 2 bases and J 2 bases; bases outside gene matches: 9. CDR3 in DNA: TGTGCCAGCAGCTTTCGACAGGGGGTTTTCCCCACAGATACGCAGTATTTT. Translating gives CASSFRQGVFPTDTQYF. The variable domain in full, completed from reference TRBV5-4 and TRBJ2-3, reads ETGVTQSPTHLIKTRGQQVTLRCSSQSGHNTVSWYQQALGQGPQFIFQYYREEENGRGNFPPRFSGLQFPNYSSELNVNALELDDSALYLCASSFRQGVFPTDTQYFGPGTRLTVL.

The CDR3 loop is CASSPNLDRVTSYEQYF. The CDR3 bases are TGTGCCAGCAGCCCGAACCTCGACAGGGTGACGTCCTACGAGCAGTACTTC. The chain links TRBV11-2 to TRBJ2-5; TRBD1 aligns across 7 bases. The J call may be wrong; the DNA end is better matched by TRBJ2-7. This CDR3 is 17 amino acids long. The germline V gene has CDR1 SGHAT and CDR2 FQNNGV.

The chain's CDR3 is CASTPMQGRTEAFF. The CDR3 DNA sequence: TGTGCCAGCACCCCTATGCAGGGGCGCACTGAAGCTTTCTTT. This chain joins TRBV6-1 and TRBJ1-1, with D possibly TRBD1 on 6 matching bases. V lost 7 bases and J 4 bases, leaving 16 bases between the germline ends. From germline, CDR1 is MNHNS and CDR2 SASEGT. The CDR3 contains 14 residues.

The chain joins TRBV11-2 to TRBJ2-2; D is possibly TRBD1 (6 bases). V dropped 0 bases and J dropped 5 bases, with 10 bases sitting between them. Germline-derived CDR1 and CDR2 are SGHAT and FQNNGV. This CDR3 is built from 15 residues. CDR3 bases: TGTGCCAGCAGCTTAGATGGACAGTCAACCGGGGAGCTGTTTTTT. This encodes CASSLDGQSTGELFF.

The V and J genes are TRBV6-1 and TRBJ1-6; D is uncertain. The germline CDR1 and CDR2 sequences are MNHNS and SASEGT. Trimming cost V 4 bases and J 6 bases, with 7 bases left between them. CDR3 size: 13 residues. DNA of the CDR3: TGTGCCAGCAGTGTGCAGTTTAATTCACCCCTCCACTTT. Its protein product is CASSVQFNSPLHF.

V gene TRBV9 combines with J gene TRBJ2-1; 12 nucleotides align to TRBD2. V was clipped by 4 bases and J by 7 bases; unmatched bases: 3. CDR1 is SGDLS, CDR2 YYNGEE, per germline. The CDR3 sequence is 14 residues long. The CDR3 DNA sequence: TGTGCCAGCAGCCCCGGACTAGCGGGGAATGAGCAGTTCTTC. This codes for CASSPGLAGNEQFF.

This chain uses TRBV7-9 with TRBJ1-1, with D tentatively TRBD1 (6 bases). V shed 1 base and J shed 9 bases, with 12 bases lying between them. The CDR3 length is 13 residues. Germline loops: CDR1 SEHNR, CDR2 FQNEAQ (reference sequence). The CDR3 loop is CASSLEGDGQAFF. For the CDR3, the DNA is TGTGCCAGCAGCTTAGAGGGGGACGGGCAAGCTTTCTTT.